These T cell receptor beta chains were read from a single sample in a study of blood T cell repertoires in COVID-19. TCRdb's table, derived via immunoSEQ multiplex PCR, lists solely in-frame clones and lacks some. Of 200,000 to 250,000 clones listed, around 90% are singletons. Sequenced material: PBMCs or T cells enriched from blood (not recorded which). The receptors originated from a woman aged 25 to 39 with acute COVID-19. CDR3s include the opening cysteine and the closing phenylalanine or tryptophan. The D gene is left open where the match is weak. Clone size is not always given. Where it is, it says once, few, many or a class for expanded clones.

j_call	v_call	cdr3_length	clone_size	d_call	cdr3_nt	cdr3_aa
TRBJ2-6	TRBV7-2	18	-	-	TGTGCCAGCAGCTTAGAATCCTACGGCGGGAAAGGGGCCAACGTCCTGACTTTC	CASSLESYGGKGANVLTF
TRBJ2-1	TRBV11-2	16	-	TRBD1	TGTGCCAGCAGCTTACATGGGACAGACACCTACAATGAGCAGTTCTTC	CASSLHGTDTYNEQFF
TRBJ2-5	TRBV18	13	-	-	TGTGCCAGCCACGGACTCCTCGGAGCGACCCAGTACTTC	CASHGLLGATQYF
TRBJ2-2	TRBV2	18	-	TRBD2	TGTGCCAGCAGTGCGGGCTATAGCGGGAGTAACAGCACCGGGGAGCTGTTTTTT	CASSAGYSGSNSTGELFF
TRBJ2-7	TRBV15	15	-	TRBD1	TGTGCCACCAGCAGAGAGGGGACAGGGGTCTACGAGCAGTACTTC	CATSREGTGVYEQYF
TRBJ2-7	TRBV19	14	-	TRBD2	TGTGCCAGTAGTATGTCACTAGCGGGAGCCGAGCAGTACTTC	CASSMSLAGAEQYF
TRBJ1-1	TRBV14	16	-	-	TGTGCCAGCAGCCAAGAGGGGGCGAAACGAAGGGGTGAAGCTTTCTTT	CASSQEGAKRRGEAFF
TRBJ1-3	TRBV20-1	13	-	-	TGCAGTGCTAGTCACGGGGCTGGAAACACCATATATTTT	CSASHGAGNTIYF
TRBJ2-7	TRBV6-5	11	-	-	TGTGCCAGCAGCCAGGGACTCGAGCAGTACTTC	CASSQGLEQYF
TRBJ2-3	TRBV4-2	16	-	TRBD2	TGTGCCAGCAGCCAAGTTACTAGCGGGGGGAGAGATACGCAGTATTTT	CASSQVTSGGRDTQYF
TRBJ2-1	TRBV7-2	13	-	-	TGTGCCAGCACCCCAGGGGCTAGCAATGAGCAGTTCTTC	CASTPGASNEQFF
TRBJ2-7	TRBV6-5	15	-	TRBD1	TGTGCCAGCATTCTCAGCTGGACAGGACGATACGAGCAGTACTTC	CASILSWTGRYEQYF
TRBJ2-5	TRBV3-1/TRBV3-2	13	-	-	TGTGCCAGCAGCCAGTCCAGGGCAGAGACCCAGTACTTC	CASSQSRAETQYF
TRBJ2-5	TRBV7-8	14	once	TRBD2	TGTGCCAGCACCACGGCGGGACTAGAGAAGACCCAGTACTTC	CASTTAGLEKTQYF
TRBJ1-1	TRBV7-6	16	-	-	TGTGCCAGCAGCGCGACAGAAGACAGGCCTGGGGCTGAAGCTTTCTTT	CASSATEDRPGAEAFF
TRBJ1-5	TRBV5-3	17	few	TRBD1	TGTGCCAGAAGCTTAAGACAGGGACCTTATAGCAATCAGCCCCAGCATTTT	CARSLRQGPYSNQPQHF
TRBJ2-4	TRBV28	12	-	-	TGTGCCACAGTTGATGCCAAAAACATTCAGTACTTC	CATVDAKNIQYF
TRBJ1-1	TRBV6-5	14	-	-	TGTGCCAGCAAAACAGGGACACCGAACACTGAAGCTTTCTTT	CASKTGTPNTEAFF
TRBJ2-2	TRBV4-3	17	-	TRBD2	TGCGCCAGCAGCGAAAAAAACGCGGGAGGGTGGACCGGGGAGCTGTTTTTT	CASSEKNAGGWTGELFF
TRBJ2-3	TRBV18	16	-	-	TGTGCCAGCTCACTCCAGAACGTTCCAAGCACAGATACGCAGTATTTT	CASSLQNVPSTDTQYF
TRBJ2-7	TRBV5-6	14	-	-	TGTGCCAGCAGCCGCCCAGGGGCCCCGTACGAGCAGTACTTC	CASSRPGAPYEQYF
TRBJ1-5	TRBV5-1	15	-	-	TGCGCCAGCAGCAAAGAAGGGGTTAGCAATCAGCCCCAGCATTTT	CASSKEGVSNQPQHF
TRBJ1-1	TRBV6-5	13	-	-	TGTGCCAGCAGTTACCCGACTGCGGGTGAAGCTTTCTTT	CASSYPTAGEAFF
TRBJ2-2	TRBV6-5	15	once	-	TGTGCCAGCAGTTACCCCAGGGGAAGAACCGGGGAGCTGTTTTTT	CASSYPRGRTGELFF
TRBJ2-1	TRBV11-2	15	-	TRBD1	TGTGCCAGCAGCGTCGGGACAGGGATTAACAATGAGCAGTTCTTC	CASSVGTGINNEQFF
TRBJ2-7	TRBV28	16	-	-	TGTGCCAGCAGTCTTCCCCGACAGGCCCAATTCTACGAGCAGTACTTC	CASSLPRQAQFYEQYF
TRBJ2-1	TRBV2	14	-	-	TGTGCCAGCGACGACCAGGGGGGCTACAATGAGCAGTTCTTC	CASDDQGGYNEQFF
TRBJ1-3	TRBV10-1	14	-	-	TGCGCCAGCAGTGAGCCCGGGTCCGGGAACACCATATATTTT	CASSEPGSGNTIYF